This entry describes one T cell receptor (beta chain). Its antigen is undetermined. CDR3 length: 16 amino acids. CDR1 and CDR2 from the germline V gene are SEHNR and FQNEAQ (reference sequence). With 3 bases clipped from V and 3 bases from J, the junction kept 6 bases outside the gene matches. Profiled with immunoSEQ multiplex PCR; TCRdb holds only in-frame clones, not every one. The data contain more than 250,000 clones, 86% of them seen just once; the ten biggest clones take up around 0.8%. Separation from the 666-subject first cohort characterized the approximately 130-subject validation cohort, to which the donors belonged. This record belongs to a study of cytomegalovirus exposure and HLA in healthy donors. The study's findings and limits: The investigators catalogued 150 or so TCR beta chains as cytomegalovirus-associated.

The chain employs TRBV7-9 and TRBJ2-1, with 9 bases fitting TRBD1. The sample taken for sequencing was PBMCs. The clonotype was recovered from a woman under 30 in good health and CMV-seronegative. The CDR3 coding sequence is TGTGCCAGCAGCTTTCGGACAGGGGCCTTCTACAATGAGCAGTTCTTC. As protein: CASSFRTGAFYNEQFF.